The clone carrying this T cell receptor (beta chain) showed up just once. Antigen: not known. At one end, the junction sequence differs from germline, possibly due to a read error. The data derive from a study of tumor-infiltrating lymphocytes in primary liver carcinoma. CDR1 and CDR2 from the germline V gene are LGHNA and YNFKEQ. The CDR3 consists of 15 residues. Between roughly 17 and 31 mg of unsorted bulk tissue served as the source from which RNA and DNA were co-extracted. Tumor samples uniformly had over 75% viable tumor cells. TCR beta cDNA was prepared out of roughly 450 ng total RNA by means of a constant-region primer. Amplification in three nested multiplex PCR rounds with slightly modified ARM-PCR gave rise to TCR beta libraries. A C-beta reverse primer was combined with TRBV1-TRBV30 forward primers in the first two PCR rounds, and each round had 10 cycles. In TCRdb, the multiplex PCR reads were re-called with MiXCR into one record per CDR3 protein. The repertoire holds approximately 190,000 distinct CDR3 sequences, with around four fifths as singletons.

Broader study findings: Tumor-adjacent and tumor-blood pairs overlapped less than tumor region pairs did. The study found only about 7.5-25% of top clones in all five tumor regions.

Material: tumor tissue from primary liver carcinoma. V usage is TRBV4-2 and J usage is TRBJ1-5; TRBD1 is a possible D gene (5 bases). The sequence was obtained from a man in his forties or fifties with primary liver carcinoma and hepatitis B virus infection. CDR3 in amino acids: CASSPIEGSNQYQHF. The CDR3 nucleotides are TGCGCCAGCAGTCCCATAGAGGGGAGTAATCAGTACCAGCATTTT.